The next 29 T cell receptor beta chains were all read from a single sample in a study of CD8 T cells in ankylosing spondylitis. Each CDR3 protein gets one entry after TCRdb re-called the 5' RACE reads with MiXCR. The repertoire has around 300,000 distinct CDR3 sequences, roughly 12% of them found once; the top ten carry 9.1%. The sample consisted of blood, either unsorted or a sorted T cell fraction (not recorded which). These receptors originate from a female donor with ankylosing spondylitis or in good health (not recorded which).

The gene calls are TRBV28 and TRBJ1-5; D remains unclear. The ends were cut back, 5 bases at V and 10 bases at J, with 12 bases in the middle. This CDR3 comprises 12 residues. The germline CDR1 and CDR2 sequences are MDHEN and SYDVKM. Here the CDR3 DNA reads TGTGCCAGCAGTACCCAAGGAGGACCCCAGCATTTT. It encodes CASSTQGGPQHF.

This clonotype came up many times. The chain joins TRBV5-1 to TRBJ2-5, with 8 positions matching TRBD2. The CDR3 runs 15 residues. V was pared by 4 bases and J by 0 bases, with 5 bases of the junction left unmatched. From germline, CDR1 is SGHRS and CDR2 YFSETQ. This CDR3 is CASSRTLADQETQYF. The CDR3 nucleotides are TGCGCCAGCAGCCGCACACTAGCGGACCAAGAGACCCAGTACTTC.

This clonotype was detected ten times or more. CDR3 amino acids: CASSDGGRNQPQHF. The CDR3 DNA reads TGTGCCAGCAGTGACGGAGGCCGCAATCAGCCCCAGCATTTT. The V and J genes are TRBV12-3 or TRBV12-4 and TRBJ1-5; D unclear. V gave up 5 bases and J gave up 2 bases, with 10 bases separating them. The CDR3 spans 14 residues.

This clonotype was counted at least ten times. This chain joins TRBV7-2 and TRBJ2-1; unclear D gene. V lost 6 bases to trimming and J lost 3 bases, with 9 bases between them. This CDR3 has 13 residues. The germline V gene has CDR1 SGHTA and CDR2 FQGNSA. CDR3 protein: CASSLTVYNEQFF. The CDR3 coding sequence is TGTGCCAGCAGTCTCACCGTCTACAATGAGCAGTTCTTC.

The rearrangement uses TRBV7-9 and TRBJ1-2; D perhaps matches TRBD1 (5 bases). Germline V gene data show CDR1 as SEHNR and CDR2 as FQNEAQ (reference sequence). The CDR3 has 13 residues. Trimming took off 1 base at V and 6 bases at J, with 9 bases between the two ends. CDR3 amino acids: CASSLVRGHGYTF. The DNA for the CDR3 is TGTGCCAGCAGCTTAGTACGGGGACATGGCTACACCTTC.

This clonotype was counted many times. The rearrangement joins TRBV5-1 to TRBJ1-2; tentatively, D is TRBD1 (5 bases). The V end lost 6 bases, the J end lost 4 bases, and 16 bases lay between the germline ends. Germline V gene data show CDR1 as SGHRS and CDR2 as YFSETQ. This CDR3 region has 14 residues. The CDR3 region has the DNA TGCGCCAGCAACCCGGGGGGTTCCTCCTATGGCTACACCTTC. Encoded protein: CASNPGGSSYGYTF. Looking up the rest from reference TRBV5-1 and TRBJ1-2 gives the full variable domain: KAGVTQTPRYLIKTRGQQVTLSCSPISGHRSVSWYQQTPGQGLQFLFEYFSETQRNKGNFPGRFSGRQFSNSRSEMNVSTLELGDSALYLCASNPGGSSYGYTFGSGTRLTVV.

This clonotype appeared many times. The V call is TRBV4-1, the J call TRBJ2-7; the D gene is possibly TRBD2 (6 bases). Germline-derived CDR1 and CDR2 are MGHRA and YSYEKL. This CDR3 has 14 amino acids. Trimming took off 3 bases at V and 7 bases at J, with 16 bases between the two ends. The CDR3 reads CASSQGTLLLEQYF. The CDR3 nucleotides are TGCGCCAGCAGCCAGGGGACTCTCCTCCTGGAGCAGTACTTC.

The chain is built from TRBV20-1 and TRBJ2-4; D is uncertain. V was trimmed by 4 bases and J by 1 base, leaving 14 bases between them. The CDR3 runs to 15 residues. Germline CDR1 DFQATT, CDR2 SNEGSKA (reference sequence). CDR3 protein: CSAIDRFKAKNIQYF. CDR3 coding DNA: TGCAGTGCTATTGACCGTTTTAAGGCCAAAAACATTCAGTACTTC.

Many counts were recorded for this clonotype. Here the CDR3 reads CASSSLTSGTSTGELFF. CDR3 coding DNA: TGCGCCAGCAGCTCTCTGACTAGCGGGACAAGTACCGGGGAGCTGTTTTTT. The rearrangement links TRBV5-1 to TRBJ2-2; TRBD2 agrees at 11 bases. Germline V gene lookup returns CDR1 SGHRS and CDR2 YFSETQ. J lost 5 bases, V lost 3 bases, and 9 bases had no gene match. The CDR3 spans 17 residues. The variable domain in full, with the rest retrieved from reference TRBV5-1 and TRBJ2-2, is KAGVTQTPRYLIKTRGQQVTLSCSPISGHRSVSWYQQTPGQGLQFLFEYFSETQRNKGNFPGRFSGRQFSNSRSEMNVSTLELGDSALYLCASSSLTSGTSTGELFFGEGSRLTVL.

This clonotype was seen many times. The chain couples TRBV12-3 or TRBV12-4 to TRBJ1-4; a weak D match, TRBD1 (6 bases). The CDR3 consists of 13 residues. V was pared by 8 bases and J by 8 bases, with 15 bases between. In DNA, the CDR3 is TGTGCCAGCCGAGGGGGGTTAGACGAAAAACTGTTTTTT. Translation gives CASRGGLDEKLFF.

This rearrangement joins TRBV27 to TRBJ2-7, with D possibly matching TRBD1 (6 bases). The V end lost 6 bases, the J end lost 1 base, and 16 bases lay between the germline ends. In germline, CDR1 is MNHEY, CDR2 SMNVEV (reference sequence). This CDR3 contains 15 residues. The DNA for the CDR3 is TGTGCCAGCAGGCCGGGACACTATGATTCCTACGAGCAGTACTTC. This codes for CASRPGHYDSYEQYF.

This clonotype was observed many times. The CDR3 DNA reads TGTGCCACCAGCAGACAGGGGAGGGTTGGCTACACCTTC. Its translation is CATSRQGRVGYTF. The V and J genes are TRBV15 and TRBJ1-2; D possibly corresponds to TRBD1 (6 bases). Per the germline V gene, CDR1 is LNHNV and CDR2 is YYDKDF (reference sequence). This CDR3 has 13 residues. V lost 2 bases, J lost 7 bases, and 11 bases lay in between. The entire variable domain, with the rest obtained from reference TRBV15 and TRBJ1-2, is as follows: DAMVIQNPRYQVTQFGKPVTLSCSQTLNHNVMYWYQQKSSQAPKLLFHYYDKDFNNEADTPDNFQSRRPNTSFCFLDIRSPGLGDTAMYLCATSRQGRVGYTFGSGTRLTVV.

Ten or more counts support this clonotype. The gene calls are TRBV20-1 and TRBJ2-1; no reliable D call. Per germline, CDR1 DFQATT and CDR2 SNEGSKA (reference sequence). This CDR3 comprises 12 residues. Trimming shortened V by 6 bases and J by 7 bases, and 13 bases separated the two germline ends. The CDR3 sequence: CSATPVLNEQFF. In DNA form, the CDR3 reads TGCAGTGCGACCCCCGTGCTGAATGAGCAGTTCTTC.

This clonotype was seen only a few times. CDR3 DNA sequence: TGTGCCAGCAGCCCCCTAACTGGGGGTCCCAATGAGCAGTTCTTC. This translates into CASSPLTGGPNEQFF. The J gene is TRBJ2-1, the V gene TRBV14; D tentatively fits TRBD1 or TRBD2 (5 bases each). CDR3 length equals 15 residues. V lost 4 bases, J lost 6 bases, and 16 bases lay in between. Germline V gene data show CDR1 as SGHDN and CDR2 as FVKESK. Full variable domain (missing parts from reference TRBV14 and TRBJ2-1): EAGVTQFPSHSVIEKGQTVTLRCDPISGHDNLYWYRRVMGKEIKFLLHFVKESKQDESGMPNNRFLAERTGGTYSTLKVQPAELEDSGVYFCASSPLTGGPNEQFFGPGTRLTVL.

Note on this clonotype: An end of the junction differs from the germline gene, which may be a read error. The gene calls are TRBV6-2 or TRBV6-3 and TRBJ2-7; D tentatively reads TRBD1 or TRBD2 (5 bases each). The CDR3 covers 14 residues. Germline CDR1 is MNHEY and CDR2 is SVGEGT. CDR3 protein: CASSGAPKRYEQHF. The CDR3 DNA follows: TGTGCCAGCAGTGGGGCCCCAAAGCGGTACGAGCAGCACTTC.

The CDR3 region is CASSLNRGDQPQHF. The CDR3 region has the DNA TGTGCCAGCAGCCTAAACAGGGGGGATCAGCCCCAGCATTTT. This chain joins TRBV3-1 and TRBJ1-5; TRBD1 matches at 8 bases. The V gene end was trimmed by 4 bases and the J gene end by 5 bases; junction bases not matched to a gene: 4. The CDR3 sequence is 14 residues long. In germline, CDR1 is LGHDT, CDR2 YNNKEL (reference sequence). The full variable domain, with the rest looked up from reference TRBV3-1 and TRBJ1-5, is DTAVSQTPKYLVTQMGNDKSIKCEQNLGHDTMYWYKQDSKKFLKIMFSYNNKELIINETVPNRFSPKSPDKAHLNLHINSLELGDSAVYFCASSLNRGDQPQHFGDGTRLSIL.

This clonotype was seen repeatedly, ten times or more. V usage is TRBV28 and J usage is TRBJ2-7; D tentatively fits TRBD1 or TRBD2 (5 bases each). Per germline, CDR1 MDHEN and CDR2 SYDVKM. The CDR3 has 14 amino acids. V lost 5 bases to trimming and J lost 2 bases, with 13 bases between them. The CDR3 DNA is TGTGCCAGCAGTATGGGACGGTCAACCTACGAGCAGTACTTC. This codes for CASSMGRSTYEQYF.

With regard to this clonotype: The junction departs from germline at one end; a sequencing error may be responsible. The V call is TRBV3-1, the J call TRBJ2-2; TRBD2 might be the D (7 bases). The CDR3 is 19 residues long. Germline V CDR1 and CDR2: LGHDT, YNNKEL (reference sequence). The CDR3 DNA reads TGTGCCACCAGCCAACGGGTCGCGGGGGCCCACACCAACGGCGGGGAGCTGTTTTTT. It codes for CATSQRVAGAHTNGGELFF. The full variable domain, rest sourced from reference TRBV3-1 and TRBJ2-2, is DTAVSQTPKYLVTQMGNDKSIKCEQNLGHDTMYWYKQDSKKFLKIMFSYNNKELIINETVPNRFSPKSPDKAHLNLHINSLELGDSAVYFCATSQRVAGAHTNGGELFFGEGSRLTVL.

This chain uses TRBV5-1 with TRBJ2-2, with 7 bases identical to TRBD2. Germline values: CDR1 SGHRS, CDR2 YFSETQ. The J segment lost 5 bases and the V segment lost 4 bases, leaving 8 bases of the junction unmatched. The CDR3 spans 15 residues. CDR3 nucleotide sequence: TGCGCCAGCAGCGCGGGAGAAGTGAAAACCGGGGAGCTGTTTTTT. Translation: CASSAGEVKTGELFF. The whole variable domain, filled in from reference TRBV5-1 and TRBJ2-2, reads KAGVTQTPRYLIKTRGQQVTLSCSPISGHRSVSWYQQTPGQGLQFLFEYFSETQRNKGNFPGRFSGRQFSNSRSEMNVSTLELGDSALYLCASSAGEVKTGELFFGEGSRLTVL.

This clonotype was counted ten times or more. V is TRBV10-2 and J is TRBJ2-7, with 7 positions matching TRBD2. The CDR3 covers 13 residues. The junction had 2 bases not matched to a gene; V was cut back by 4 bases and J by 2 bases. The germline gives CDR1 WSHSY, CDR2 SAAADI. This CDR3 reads CASSVGGTYEQYF. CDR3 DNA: TGCGCCAGCAGTGTGGGAGGGACCTACGAGCAGTACTTC.

CDR3 nucleotides: TGTGCCAGCAGCTTAGCCCGGGCTAGCTCCTACAATGAGCAGTTCTTC. Encoded protein: CASSLARASSYNEQFF. The rearrangement links TRBV13 to TRBJ2-1; D unresolved. The germline V gene encodes CDR1 PRHDT and CDR2 FYEKMQ (reference sequence). The CDR3 has 16 amino acids. Trimming removed 1 base from V and 0 bases from J, with 10 bases in between.

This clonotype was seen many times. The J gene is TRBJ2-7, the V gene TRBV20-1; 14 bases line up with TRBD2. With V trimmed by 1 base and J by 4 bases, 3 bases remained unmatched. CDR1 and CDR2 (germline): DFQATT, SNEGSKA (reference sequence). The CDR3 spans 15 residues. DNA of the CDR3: TGCAGTGCTAGAGCTGGGACTAGCGGGGGTTACGAGCAGTACTTC. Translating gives CSARAGTSGGYEQYF.

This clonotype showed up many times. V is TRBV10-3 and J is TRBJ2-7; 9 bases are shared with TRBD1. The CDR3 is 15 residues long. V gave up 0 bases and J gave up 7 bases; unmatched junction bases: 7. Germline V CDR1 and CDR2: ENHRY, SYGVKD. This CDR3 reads CAISESGTGSGEQYF. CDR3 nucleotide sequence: TGTGCCATCAGTGAGTCCGGGACAGGGTCAGGGGAGCAGTACTTC.

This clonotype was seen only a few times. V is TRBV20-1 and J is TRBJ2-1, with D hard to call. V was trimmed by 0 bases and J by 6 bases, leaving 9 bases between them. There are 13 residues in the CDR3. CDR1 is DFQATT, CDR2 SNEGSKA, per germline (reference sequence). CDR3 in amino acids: CSAREPVTNEQFF. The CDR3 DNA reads TGCAGTGCTAGAGAACCCGTTACCAATGAGCAGTTCTTC.

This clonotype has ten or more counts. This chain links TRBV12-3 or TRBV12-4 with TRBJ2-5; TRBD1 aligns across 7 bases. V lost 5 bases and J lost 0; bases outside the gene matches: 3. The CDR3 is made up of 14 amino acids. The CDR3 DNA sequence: TGTGCCAGCAGTCCAGGGACAGACCAAGAGACCCAGTACTTC. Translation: CASSPGTDQETQYF.

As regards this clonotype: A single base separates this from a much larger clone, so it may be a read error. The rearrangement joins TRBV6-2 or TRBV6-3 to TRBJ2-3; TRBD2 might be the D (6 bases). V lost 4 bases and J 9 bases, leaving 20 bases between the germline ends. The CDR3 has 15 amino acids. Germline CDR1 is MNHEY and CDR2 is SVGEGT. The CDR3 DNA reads TGTGCCAGCAGTTTAGGGACTGAGAACGGAGAAACGCAGTATTTT. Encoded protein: CASSLGTENGETQYF.

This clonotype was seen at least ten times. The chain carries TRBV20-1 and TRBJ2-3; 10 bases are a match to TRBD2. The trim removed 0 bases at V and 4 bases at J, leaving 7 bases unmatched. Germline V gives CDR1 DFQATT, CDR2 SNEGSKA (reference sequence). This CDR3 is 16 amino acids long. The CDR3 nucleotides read TGCAGTGCTAGAGACCCCAGCGGGGGGGCTGCAGATACGCAGTATTTT. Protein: CSARDPSGGAADTQYF.

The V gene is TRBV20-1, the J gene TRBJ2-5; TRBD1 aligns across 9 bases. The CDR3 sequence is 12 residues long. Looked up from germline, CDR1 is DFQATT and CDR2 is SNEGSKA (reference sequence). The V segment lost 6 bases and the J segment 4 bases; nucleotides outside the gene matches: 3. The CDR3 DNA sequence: TGCAGTGCCATGGGACAGGGAGAGACCCAGTACTTC. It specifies CSAMGQGETQYF.

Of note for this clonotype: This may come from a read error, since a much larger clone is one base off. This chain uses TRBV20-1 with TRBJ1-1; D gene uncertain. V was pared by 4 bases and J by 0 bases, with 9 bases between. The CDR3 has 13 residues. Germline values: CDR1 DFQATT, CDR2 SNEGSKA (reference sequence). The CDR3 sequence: CSATNRLNTEAFF. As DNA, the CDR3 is TGCAGTGCTACGAACCGATTGAACACTGAAGCTTTCTTT.